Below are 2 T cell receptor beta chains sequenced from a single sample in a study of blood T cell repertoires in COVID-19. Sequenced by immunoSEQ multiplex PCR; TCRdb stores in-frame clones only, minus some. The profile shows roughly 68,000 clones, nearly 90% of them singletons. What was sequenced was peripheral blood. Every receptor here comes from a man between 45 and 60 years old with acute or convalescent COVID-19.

CDR3 in DNA: TGTGCCAGCAGCTTGAGGGGCCGGGAGGTCAGCTCCTACAATGAGCAGTTCTTC. Translated: CASSLRGREVSSYNEQFF. J is TRBJ2-1 and V is TRBV7-2, with 7 bases lining up with TRBD2. CDR1 is SGHTA and CDR2 is FQGNSA in the germline V gene. The CDR3 sequence is 18 residues long. J gave up 0 bases and V 3 bases, and 11 bases lay outside the gene matches.

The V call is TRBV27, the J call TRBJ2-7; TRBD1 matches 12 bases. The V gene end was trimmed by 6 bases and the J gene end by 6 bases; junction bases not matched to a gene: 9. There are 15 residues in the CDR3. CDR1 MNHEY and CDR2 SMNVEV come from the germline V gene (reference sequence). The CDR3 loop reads CASSPPGTGGREQYF. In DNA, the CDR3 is TGTGCCAGCAGCCCTCCCGGGACAGGGGGCCGCGAGCAGTACTTC.